This TCR beta chain was obtained from a study of T cells in Graves' hyperthyroidism and ophthalmopathy. The CDR3 contains 13 residues. Trimming removed 5 bases at V and 8 bases at J, with 14 bases between. Germline V gives CDR1 LNHDA, CDR2 SQIVND (reference sequence). This clonotype was detected ten times or more. Its antigen remains unidentified. Overall study findings and caveats: Appearing also in blood were most of the thyroid clonotypes expanded above 0.001.

Patients with ophthalmopathy all had a Clinical Activity Score of at least 3, a NOSPECS grade of at least 4 and duration under 3 months. On the basis of clinical symptoms, serum thyroxine and TRAb, thyroid ultrasound and orbital computed tomography, diagnoses were made. TCR beta CDR3 regions were amplified from RNA transcripts. A set of HTBI primers served as the primers for a first-round RT-PCR of the TCR CDR3. TCRdb ran MiXCR on the multiplex PCR reads and lists one entry per CDR3 protein. The data show about 52,000 distinct CDR3 sequences, roughly half seen once. V and J are TRBV19 and TRBJ2-3, with a weak D call TRBD2 (7 bases). This receptor was taken from a woman between 50 and 59 years old with Graves' ophthalmopathy. The sample comprised blood. This CDR3 is CASSGGGQGTQYF. Written as DNA, the CDR3 is TGTGCCAGTAGTGGGGGGGGCCAAGGTACGCAGTATTTT.